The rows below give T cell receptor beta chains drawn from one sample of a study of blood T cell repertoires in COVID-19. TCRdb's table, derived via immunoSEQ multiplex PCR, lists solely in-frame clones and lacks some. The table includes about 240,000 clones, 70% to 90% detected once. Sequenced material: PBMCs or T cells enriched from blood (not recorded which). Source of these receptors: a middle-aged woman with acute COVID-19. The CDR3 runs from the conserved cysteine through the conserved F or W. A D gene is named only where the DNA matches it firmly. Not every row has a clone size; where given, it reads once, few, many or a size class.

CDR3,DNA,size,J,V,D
CASSLGTTSYNEQFF,TGTGCCAGCAGCTTAGGGACTACCAGCTACAATGAGCAGTTCTTC,NA,TRBJ2-1,TRBV7-6,NA
CASSSVTGENNSPLHF,TGTGCCAGCTCCTCTGTCACAGGGGAGAATAATTCACCCCTCCACTTT,NA,TRBJ1-6,TRBV2,TRBD1
CAIREDSGTRNEQFF,TGTGCCATCAGGGAAGATAGCGGGACCCGCAATGAGCAGTTCTTC,NA,TRBJ2-1,TRBV10-3,TRBD2
CSVEDFGRDVPTDTQYF,TGCAGCGTTGAAGATTTCGGCAGGGATGTTCCCACAGATACGCAGTATTTT,NA,TRBJ2-3,TRBV29-1,NA
CASSIAGDNSPLHF,TGTGCCAGTAGTATAGCAGGGGACAATTCACCCCTCCACTTT,NA,TRBJ1-6,TRBV19,NA
CASSHRRGRETQYF,TGCGCCAGCTCCCACCGAAGGGGGCGGGAGACCCAGTACTTC,NA,TRBJ2-5,TRBV23-1,TRBD1
CASSSQGRLTNTEAFF,TGTGCCAGCAGCTCGCAGGGGCGGTTGACGAACACTGAAGCTTTCTTT,NA,TRBJ1-1,TRBV7-9,NA
CASSLVGGSDSYGYTF,TGTGCCAGCAGCTTAGTTGGGGGGAGTGACAGTTATGGCTACACCTTC,NA,TRBJ1-2,TRBV7-9,NA
CASSELYSYEQYF,TGTGCCAGCAGTGAATTATACAGCTACGAGCAGTACTTC,NA,TRBJ2-7,TRBV25-1,NA
CASSSGQGKTHYEQYF,TGCGCCAGCAGCTCGGGACAAGGGAAAACTCACTACGAGCAGTACTTC,NA,TRBJ2-7,TRBV5-1,NA
CASSFLGGVYNEQFF,TGTGCCAGCAGTTTTCTGGGGGGAGTCTACAATGAGCAGTTCTTC,NA,TRBJ2-1,TRBV27,NA
CASSQDVRGAGGNTIYF,TGTGCCAGCAGCCAAGATGTCCGGGGGGCGGGAGGAAACACCATATATTTT,NA,TRBJ1-3,TRBV4-2,NA
CASSLTGRIDEQYF,TGTGCCAGCAGTTTGACCGGGAGGATCGACGAGCAGTACTTC,NA,TRBJ2-7,TRBV27,TRBD2
CASSGTFGSGNTIYF,TGTGCCAGCAGCGGGACATTCGGCTCTGGAAACACCATATATTTT,NA,TRBJ1-3,TRBV6-5,NA
CASSDGGGGETQYF,TGTGCCAGCAGTGACGGAGGGGGAGGGGAGACCCAGTACTTC,NA,TRBJ2-5,TRBV2,NA
CASSPSGSPSYEQYF,TGCGCCAGCAGCCCCTCGGGTAGTCCCTCCTACGAGCAGTACTTC,once,TRBJ2-7,TRBV4-1,NA
CASSVNGRFETQYF,TGTGCCAGCAGTGTTAACGGGAGGTTTGAGACCCAGTACTTC,NA,TRBJ2-5,TRBV2,TRBD2
CASSLSRVVFF,TGTGCCAGCAGCTTAAGCAGGGTGGTCTTCTTT,NA,TRBJ1-1,TRBV11-2,NA
CAISESQGANEKLFF,TGTGCCATCAGTGAGTCGCAGGGTGCTAATGAAAAACTGTTTTTT,NA,TRBJ1-4,TRBV10-3,NA
CASSQNRDYSDEQYF,TGCGCCAGCAGCCAGAACAGGGACTATTCGGACGAGCAGTACTTC,NA,TRBJ2-7,TRBV4-1,NA
CASSLLRDEQFF,TGTGCCAGCAGCTTATTGAGAGATGAGCAGTTCTTC,NA,TRBJ2-1,TRBV11-3,NA
CASSEWGGRNTGELFF,TGTGCCAGCAGTGAATGGGGAGGGAGGAACACCGGGGAGCTGTTTTTT,NA,TRBJ2-2,TRBV2,TRBD2
CASSIVQGIYGYTF,TGTGCCAGTAGTATAGTCCAGGGGATCTATGGCTACACCTTC,NA,TRBJ1-2,TRBV19,NA
CASSIGTGIQAFF,TGTGCCAGTAGTATTGGGACAGGGATCCAAGCTTTCTTT,NA,TRBJ1-1,TRBV19,TRBD1
CASSSSVEETQYF,TGCGCCAGCAGTAGTAGCGTTGAAGAGACCCAGTACTTC,NA,TRBJ2-5,TRBV10-1,NA
CASSIGQINYGYTF,TGTGCCAGCAGTATTGGACAGATTAACTATGGCTACACCTTC,NA,TRBJ1-2,TRBV28,NA
CASSPVGTGNIQYF,TGTGCCAGCAGTCCTGTGGGGACAGGTAACATTCAGTACTTC,NA,TRBJ2-4,TRBV6-5,TRBD1
CASSDRDLTDTQYF,TGTGCCAGTAGCGACAGGGACCTCACAGATACGCAGTATTTT,NA,TRBJ2-3,TRBV19,TRBD1
CASSQGTSEYYEQYF,TGCGCCAGCAGCCAGGGGACTAGCGAATACTACGAGCAGTACTTC,NA,TRBJ2-7,TRBV4-1,TRBD2
CASSQATSGSTDTQYF,TGCGCCAGCAGCCAAGCGACTAGCGGAAGCACAGATACGCAGTATTTT,NA,TRBJ2-3,TRBV4-1,TRBD2
CASSGRTGHEQFF,TGTGCCAGCAGCGGCCGGACAGGGCATGAGCAGTTCTTC,NA,TRBJ2-1,TRBV5-4,TRBD1
CASSVESARETQYF,TGTGCCAGCAGCGTAGAGAGTGCGCGAGAGACCCAGTACTTC,NA,TRBJ2-5,TRBV9,NA
CASTKDRGQGYTF,TGTGCCAGTACCAAGGACAGGGGGCAAGGCTACACCTTC,few,TRBJ1-2,TRBV19,TRBD1
CASSLEVSVGQRDGELFF,TGTGCCAGCAGCTTAGAGGTGTCGGTTGGCCAGAGGGACGGGGAGCTGTTTTTT,NA,TRBJ2-2,TRBV7-9,NA
CASSPGNREDTQYF,TGTGCCAGCAGCCCCGGGAACAGGGAAGATACGCAGTATTTT,NA,TRBJ2-3,TRBV5-4,NA
CASSLPGQWNYEQYF,TGTGCCAGCAGCTTGCCGGGACAGTGGAACTACGAGCAGTACTTC,once,TRBJ2-7,TRBV11-2,TRBD1
CASSLGPGGSSGYTF,TGCGCCAGCAGCTTGGGTCCAGGGGGGTCCAGTGGCTACACCTTC,NA,TRBJ1-2,TRBV5-1,TRBD1
CASSRLVSYNEQFF,TGCGCCAGCAGCCGACTAGTTTCCTACAATGAGCAGTTCTTC,NA,TRBJ2-1,TRBV5-1,NA
CASSPDSTGELFF,TGTGCCAGCTCACCCGACAGTACCGGGGAGCTGTTTTTT,NA,TRBJ2-2,TRBV18,NA
CASSAGLAGVAQYF,TGTGCCAGCAGTGCGGGACTAGCGGGAGTCGCGCAGTACTTC,many,TRBJ2-7,TRBV2,TRBD2
CSVGATTSGSTDTQYF,TGCAGCGTTGGAGCTACGACTAGCGGGAGCACAGATACGCAGTATTTT,NA,TRBJ2-3,TRBV29-1,TRBD2
CASTRPRGKQYF,TGTGCCAGCACCCGACCACGGGGAAAGCAGTACTTC,NA,TRBJ2-7,TRBV2,NA
CASSHKTDSYEQYF,TGCGCCAGCAGCCACAAGACAGACTCCTACGAGCAGTACTTC,NA,TRBJ2-7,TRBV4-1,NA
CASSIRTGAGTDTQYF,TGTGCCAGCAGCATCAGGACAGGGGCTGGCACAGATACGCAGTATTTT,NA,TRBJ2-3,TRBV11-2,TRBD1
CASSLVRSGADTQYF,TGTGCCAGCAGCTTAGTGAGGAGCGGGGCAGATACGCAGTATTTT,NA,TRBJ2-3,TRBV7-8,TRBD2
CASSLALAGGTSTDTQYF,TGTGCCAGCAGCCTGGCGCTAGCGGGAGGTACTAGCACAGATACGCAGTATTTT,NA,TRBJ2-3,TRBV5-4,TRBD2
CSASATGLGGGANVLTF,TGCAGTGCTAGTGCGACAGGGTTGGGTGGTGGGGCCAACGTCCTGACTTTC,NA,TRBJ2-6,TRBV20-1,TRBD1
CASSLASTGTSASYEQYF,TGTGCCAGCAGTCTCGCGTCGACCGGGACATCAGCCTCCTACGAGCAGTACTTC,few,TRBJ2-7,TRBV27,NA
CASSSSRKSAVPQHF,TGTGCCAGTAGTAGCAGCAGGAAATCAGCCGTGCCCCAGCATTTT,NA,TRBJ1-5,TRBV19,NA
CAISDKIADLYNEQFF,TGTGCCATCAGTGACAAAATAGCGGACCTTTACAATGAGCAGTTCTTC,NA,TRBJ2-1,TRBV10-3,NA
CASREQSGVTGELFF,TGTGCCAGCCGCGAACAGAGCGGGGTCACCGGGGAGCTGTTTTTT,NA,TRBJ2-2,TRBV6-4,TRBD2
CASSLGQGTDTQYF,TGTGCCAGCAGCCTGGGACAGGGCACAGATACGCAGTATTTT,once,TRBJ2-3,TRBV11-3,TRBD1
CATSPNNNEKLFF,TGTGCCACCAGCCCTAATAATAATGAAAAACTGTTTTTT,NA,TRBJ1-4,TRBV24-1,NA
CASSLDASSRYEQYF,TGTGCCAGCAGCTTAGATGCTAGCTCACGCTACGAGCAGTACTTC,NA,TRBJ2-7,TRBV11-3,NA
CASSEDRMNTEAFF,TGCGCCAGCAGTGAAGACAGAATGAACACTGAAGCTTTCTTT,NA,TRBJ1-1,TRBV10-2,NA